The entry that follows covers one T cell receptor beta chain sequence. Its antigen is currently unknown. These data come from a study of regulatory T cells in long-lasting Graves disease. Whole-study findings and limits: A greater number of public clonotypes (under 3,000) was shared by persistent patients than by new patients (around 970). Authors noted too few samples as a limitation. Persistent Graves' patients showed a TCR diversity that was lower than that of newly diagnosed ones.

CDR1 and CDR2 (germline): LNHDA, SQIVND (reference sequence). Trimming took off 3 bases at V and 11 bases at J, with 17 bases between the two ends. CDR3 length equals 15 residues. HTBI primers from iRepertoire and Arm-PCR of CDR3 regions yielded the TCR beta libraries. Each CDR3 protein is one row after TCRdb ran MiXCR on the multiplex PCR reads. The sample lists about 660,000 distinct CDR3 sequences; about 32% were seen once. Stated time point: persistent/refractory GD, antithyroid drugs over 5 years with positive TRAb. There was RNA extracted from PBMCs, and the TCR library was made from it. It was American Thyroid Association guidelines that determined Graves' disease diagnosis.

The V and J genes are TRBV19 and TRBJ1-6; D not certain. The input for sequencing was peripheral blood mononuclear cells (PBMCs), taken when the disease was refractory, from a patient treated with antithyroid drugs. The origin of this receptor is a female donor with Graves disease. This CDR3 is CASSISGPTGAPLHF. DNA for the CDR3: TGTGCCAGTAGTATCTCCGGACCCACTGGGGCACCCCTCCACTTT. The whole variable domain, remainder taken from reference TRBV19 and TRBJ1-6, is DGGITQSPKYLFRKEGQNVTLSCEQNLNHDAMYWYRQDPGQGLRLIYYSQIVNDFQKGDIAEGYSVSREKKESFPLTVTSAQKNPTAFYLCASSISGPTGAPLHFGNGTRLTVT.